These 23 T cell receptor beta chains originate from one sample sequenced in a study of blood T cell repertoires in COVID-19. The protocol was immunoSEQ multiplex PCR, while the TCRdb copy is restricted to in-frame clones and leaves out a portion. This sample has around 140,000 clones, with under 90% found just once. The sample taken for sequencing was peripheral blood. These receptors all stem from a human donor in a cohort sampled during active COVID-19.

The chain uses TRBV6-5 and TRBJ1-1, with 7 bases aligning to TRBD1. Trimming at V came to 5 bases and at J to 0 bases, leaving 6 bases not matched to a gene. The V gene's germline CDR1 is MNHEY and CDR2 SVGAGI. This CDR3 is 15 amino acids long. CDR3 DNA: TGTGCCAGCAGTAAACAGGGGTTCATGAACACTGAAGCTTTCTTT. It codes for CASSKQGFMNTEAFF.

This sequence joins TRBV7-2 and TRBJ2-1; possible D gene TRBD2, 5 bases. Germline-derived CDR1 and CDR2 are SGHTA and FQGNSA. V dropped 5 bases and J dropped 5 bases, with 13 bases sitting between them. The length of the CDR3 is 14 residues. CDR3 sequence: CASSPRVGDNEQFF. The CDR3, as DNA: TGTGCCAGCAGCCCAAGGGTGGGAGACAATGAGCAGTTCTTC. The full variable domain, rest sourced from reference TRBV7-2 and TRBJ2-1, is GAGVSQSPSNKVTEKGKDVELRCDPISGHTALYWYRQSLGQGLEFLIYFQGNSAPDKSGLPSDRFSAERTGGSVSTLTIQRTQQEDSAVYLCASSPRVGDNEQFFGPGTRLTVL.

The CDR3 coding sequence is TGTGCCAGCAGACTCCAACCAGGGGTAAACACCGGGGAGCTGTTTTTT. Protein product: CASRLQPGVNTGELFF. This sequence joins TRBV28 and TRBJ2-2; D is possibly TRBD1 (6 bases). The V gene lost 6 bases and the J gene lost 2 bases, with 16 bases spanning the gap. Looked up from germline, CDR1 is MDHEN and CDR2 is SYDVKM. The CDR3 is 16 amino acids.

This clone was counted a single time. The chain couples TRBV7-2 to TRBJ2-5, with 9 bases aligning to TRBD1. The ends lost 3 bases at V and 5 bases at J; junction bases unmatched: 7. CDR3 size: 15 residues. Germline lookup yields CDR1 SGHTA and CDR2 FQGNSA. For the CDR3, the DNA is TGTGCCAGCAGCTTTGACAGGGGGTCTGGGGAGACCCAGTACTTC. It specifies CASSFDRGSGETQYF.

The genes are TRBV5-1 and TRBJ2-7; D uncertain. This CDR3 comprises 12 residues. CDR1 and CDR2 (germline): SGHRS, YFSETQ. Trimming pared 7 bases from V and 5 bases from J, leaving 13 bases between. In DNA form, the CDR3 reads TGCGCCAGCGGCGGAACACCTAACGAGCAGTACTTC. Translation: CASGGTPNEQYF.

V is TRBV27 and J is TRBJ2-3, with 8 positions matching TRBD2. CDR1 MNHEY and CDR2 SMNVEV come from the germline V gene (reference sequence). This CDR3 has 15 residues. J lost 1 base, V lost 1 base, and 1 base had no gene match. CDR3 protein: CASSLFGGGTDTQYF. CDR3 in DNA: TGTGCCAGCAGTTTATTCGGGGGGGGCACAGATACGCAGTATTTT.

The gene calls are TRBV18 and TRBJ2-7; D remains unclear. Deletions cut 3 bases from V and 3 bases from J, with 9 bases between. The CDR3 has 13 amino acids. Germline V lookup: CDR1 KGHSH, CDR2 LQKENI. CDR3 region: CASSPTINYEQYF. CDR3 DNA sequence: TGTGCCAGCTCACCGACAATTAACTACGAGCAGTACTTC.

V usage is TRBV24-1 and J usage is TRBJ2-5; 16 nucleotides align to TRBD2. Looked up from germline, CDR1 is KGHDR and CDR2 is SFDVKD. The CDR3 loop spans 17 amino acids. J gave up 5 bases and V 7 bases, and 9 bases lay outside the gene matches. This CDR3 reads CATSPGTSGRGLETQYF. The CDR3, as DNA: TGTGCCACCAGCCCCGGGACTAGCGGGAGGGGACTGGAGACCCAGTACTTC.

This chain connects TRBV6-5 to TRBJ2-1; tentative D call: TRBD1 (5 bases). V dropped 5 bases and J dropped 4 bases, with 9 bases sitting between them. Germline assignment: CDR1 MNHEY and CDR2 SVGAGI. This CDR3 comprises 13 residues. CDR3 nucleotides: TGTGCCAGCAGTCCCAGGGTTTACAATGAGCAGTTCTTC. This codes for CASSPRVYNEQFF.

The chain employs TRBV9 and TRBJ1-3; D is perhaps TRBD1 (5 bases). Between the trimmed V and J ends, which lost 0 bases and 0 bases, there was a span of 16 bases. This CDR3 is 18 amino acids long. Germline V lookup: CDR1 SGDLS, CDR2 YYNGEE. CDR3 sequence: CASSVGGASFPSGNTIYF. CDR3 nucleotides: TGTGCCAGCAGCGTAGGTGGGGCCTCGTTTCCCTCTGGAAACACCATATATTTT.

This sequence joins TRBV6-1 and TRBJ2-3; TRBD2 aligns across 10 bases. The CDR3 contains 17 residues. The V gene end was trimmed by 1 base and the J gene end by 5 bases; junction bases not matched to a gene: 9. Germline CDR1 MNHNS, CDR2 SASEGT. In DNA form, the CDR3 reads TGTGCCAGCAGTGAAGTCGTTCTAGCGGGAGATGGAGATACGCAGTATTTT. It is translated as CASSEVVLAGDGDTQYF.

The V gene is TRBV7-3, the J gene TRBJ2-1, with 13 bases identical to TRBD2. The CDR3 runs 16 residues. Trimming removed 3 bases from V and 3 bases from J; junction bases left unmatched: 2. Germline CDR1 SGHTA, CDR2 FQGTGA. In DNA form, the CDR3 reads TGTGCCAGCAGCTTCGGACTAGCGGGAGACTACAATGAGCAGTTCTTC. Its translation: CASSFGLAGDYNEQFF.

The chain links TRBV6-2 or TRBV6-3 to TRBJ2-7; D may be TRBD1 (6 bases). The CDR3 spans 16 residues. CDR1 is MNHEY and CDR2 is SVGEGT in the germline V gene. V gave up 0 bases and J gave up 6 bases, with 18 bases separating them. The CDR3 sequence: CASSYSGALPKAEQYF. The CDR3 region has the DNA TGTGCCAGCAGTTACTCGGGGGCACTTCCAAAGGCCGAGCAGTACTTC.

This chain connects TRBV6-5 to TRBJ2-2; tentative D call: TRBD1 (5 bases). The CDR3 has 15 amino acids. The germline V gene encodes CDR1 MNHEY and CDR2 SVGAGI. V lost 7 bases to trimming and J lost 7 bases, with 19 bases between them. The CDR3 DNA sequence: TGTGCCAGCACCAGGGTCAGCTCTATCTTCGGGGAGCTGTTTTTT. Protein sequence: CASTRVSSIFGELFF.

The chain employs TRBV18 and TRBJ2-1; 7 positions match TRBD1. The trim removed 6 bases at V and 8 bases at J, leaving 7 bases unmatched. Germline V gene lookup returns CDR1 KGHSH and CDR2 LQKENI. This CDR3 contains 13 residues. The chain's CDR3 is CASSNTDRDEQFF. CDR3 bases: TGTGCCAGCTCCAATACCGACAGGGATGAGCAGTTCTTC.

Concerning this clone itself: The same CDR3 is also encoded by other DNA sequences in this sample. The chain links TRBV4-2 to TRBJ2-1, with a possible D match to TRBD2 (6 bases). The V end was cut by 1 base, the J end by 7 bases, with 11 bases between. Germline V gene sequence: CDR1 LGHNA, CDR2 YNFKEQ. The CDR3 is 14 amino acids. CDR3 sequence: CASSQAGADNEQFF. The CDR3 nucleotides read TGTGCCAGCAGCCAAGCGGGAGCGGATAATGAGCAGTTCTTC.

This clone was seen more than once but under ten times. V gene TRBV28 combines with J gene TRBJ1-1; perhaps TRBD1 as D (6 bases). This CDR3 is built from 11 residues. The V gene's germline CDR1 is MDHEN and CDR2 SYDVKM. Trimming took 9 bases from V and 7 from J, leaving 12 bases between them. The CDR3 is CASRTVIEAFF. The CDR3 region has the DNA TGTGCCAGTCGGACAGTAATTGAAGCTTTCTTT.

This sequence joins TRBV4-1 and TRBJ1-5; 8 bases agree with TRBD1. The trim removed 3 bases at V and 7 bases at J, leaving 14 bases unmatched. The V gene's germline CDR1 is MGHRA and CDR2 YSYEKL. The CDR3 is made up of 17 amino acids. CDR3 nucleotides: TGCGCCAGCAGCCATCACGTCGGACAGGGTAGTAGACAGCCCCAGCATTTT. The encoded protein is CASSHHVGQGSRQPQHF.

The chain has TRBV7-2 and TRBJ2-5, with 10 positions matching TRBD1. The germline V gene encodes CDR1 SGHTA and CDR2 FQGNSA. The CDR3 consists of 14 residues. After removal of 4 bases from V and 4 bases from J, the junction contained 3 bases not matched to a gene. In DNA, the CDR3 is TGTGCCAGCAGCTCCCGACAGGGGGCAGAGACCCAGTACTTC. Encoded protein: CASSSRQGAETQYF.

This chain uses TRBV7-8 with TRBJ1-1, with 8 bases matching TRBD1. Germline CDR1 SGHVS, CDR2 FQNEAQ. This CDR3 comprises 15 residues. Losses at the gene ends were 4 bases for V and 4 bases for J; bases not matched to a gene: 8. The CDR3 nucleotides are TGTGCCAGCAGCTCCCGGACAGGGATCAGCACTGAAGCTTTCTTT. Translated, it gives CASSSRTGISTEAFF.

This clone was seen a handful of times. CDR3 sequence (DNA): TGTGCCAGCAGACACGGGACAGGGCTTGGCTACGAGCAGTACTTC. It specifies CASRHGTGLGYEQYF. V is TRBV28 and J is TRBJ2-7; TRBD1 agrees at 9 bases. With 6 bases clipped from V and 3 bases from J, the junction kept 9 bases outside the gene matches. Germline V lookup: CDR1 MDHEN, CDR2 SYDVKM. The CDR3 runs 15 residues.

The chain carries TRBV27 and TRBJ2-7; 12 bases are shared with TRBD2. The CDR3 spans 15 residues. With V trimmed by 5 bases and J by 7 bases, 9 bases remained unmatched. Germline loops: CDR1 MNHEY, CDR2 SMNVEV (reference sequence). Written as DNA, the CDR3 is TGTGCCAGCAGTCCTACTAGCGGGGGGAGTGGTGAGCAGTACTTC. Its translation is CASSPTSGGSGEQYF.

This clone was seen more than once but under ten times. Here the CDR3 DNA reads TGCGCCAGCAGCCAAGACCTAGCGGGTTACCGCTCCTACAATGAGCAGTTCTTC. It codes for CASSQDLAGYRSYNEQFF. The chain combines TRBV4-3 with TRBJ2-1, with 8 nucleotides matching TRBD2. Trimming cost V 0 bases and J 0 bases; bases outside gene matches: 7. Germline-derived CDR1 and CDR2 are LGHNA and YSLEER. The CDR3 runs to 18 residues.